Presented here are 18 T cell receptor beta chains from one specimen sequenced in a study of T cell responses to AZD1222 COVID-19 vaccine. TCRdb's copy holds only in-frame clones and misses some; the assay was immunoSEQ multiplex PCR. The sample carries approximately 89,000 clones, over 80% recorded once. Sequenced here: peripheral blood, sampled on day 0 of MenACWY control vaccination. All receptors come from an adult in good health.

This chain connects TRBV3-1 (or the pseudogene TRBV3-2) to TRBJ1-5; D is uncertain. Between the trimmed V and J ends, which lost 4 bases and 0 bases, there was a span of 10 bases. Germline assignment: CDR1 LGHDT and CDR2 YNNKEL (reference sequence). The CDR3 is made up of 15 amino acids. The CDR3 reads CASSRSENSNQPQHF. The CDR3 bases are TGTGCCAGCAGCCGGTCGGAGAATAGCAATCAGCCCCAGCATTTT.

This clone showed up just a few times. The V and J genes are TRBV6-6 and TRBJ1-3; TRBD1 matches 7 bases. The trim removed 6 bases at V and 9 bases at J, leaving 11 bases unmatched. The CDR3 has 14 residues. The germline V gene encodes CDR1 MNHNY and CDR2 SVGAGI (reference sequence). CDR3 coding DNA: TGTGCCAGCAGCCCGGACAGGCTAAGTGGCACCATATATTTT. It specifies CASSPDRLSGTIYF.

The chain has TRBV28 and TRBJ1-6; D may be TRBD1 (5 bases). The CDR3 is 13 residues long. V was shortened by 7 bases and J by 16 bases, with 20 bases between the two germline ends. In germline, CDR1 is MDHEN, CDR2 SYDVKM. DNA of the CDR3: TGTGCCAGCACCCGGGGAGGGGATTTTGCTCTCCACTTT. It translates to CASTRGGDFALHF. Full variable domain (missing parts from reference TRBV28 and TRBJ1-6): DVKVTQSSRYLVKRTGEKVFLECVQDMDHENMFWYRQDPGLGLRLIYFSYDVKMKEKGDIPEGYSVSREKKERFSLILESASTNQTSMYLCASTRGGDFALHFGNGTRLTVT.

V usage is TRBV7-2 and J usage is TRBJ1-1; the match to TRBD1 covers 7 bases. From germline, CDR1 is SGHTA and CDR2 FQGNSA. The ends lost 4 bases at V and 6 bases at J; junction bases unmatched: 11. The CDR3 covers 15 residues. CDR3 sequence reads: CASSSHRDSYSEAFF. CDR3 coding DNA: TGTGCCAGCAGCTCTCACCGGGACAGCTACTCTGAAGCTTTCTTT.

V usage is TRBV5-4 and J usage is TRBJ2-1, with a possible D match to TRBD1 (6 bases). V was pared by 2 bases and J by 5 bases, with 11 bases between. The CDR3 consists of 14 residues. Germline V lookup: CDR1 SGHNT, CDR2 YYREEE (reference sequence). The CDR3 reads CASSFRGKDNEQFF. The CDR3 DNA follows: TGTGCCAGCAGCTTCAGGGGCAAGGACAATGAGCAGTTCTTC.

CDR3 bases: TGTGCCACCAGTGATCGATTCACCGGGGAGCTGTTTTTT. Translated, it gives CATSDRFTGELFF. The gene calls are TRBV24-1 and TRBJ2-2; D remains unclear. V lost 3 bases and J lost 4, with 5 bases in between. Germline V CDR1 and CDR2: KGHDR, SFDVKD. The CDR3 runs to 13 residues.

The V call is TRBV7-2, the J call TRBJ1-2, with no clear D. Germline assignment: CDR1 SGHTA and CDR2 FQGNSA. The CDR3 is made up of 12 amino acids. V was trimmed by 5 bases and J by 2 bases, leaving 6 bases between them. The CDR3: CASSHWNYGYTF. The CDR3 DNA sequence: TGTGCCAGCAGCCACTGGAACTATGGCTACACCTTC. Filled out from reference TRBV7-2 and TRBJ1-2, the complete variable domain reads GAGVSQSPSNKVTEKGKDVELRCDPISGHTALYWYRQSLGQGLEFLIYFQGNSAPDKSGLPSDRFSAERTGGSVSTLTIQRTQQEDSAVYLCASSHWNYGYTFGSGTRLTVV.

The V gene is TRBV16, the J gene TRBJ2-1; possible D gene TRBD2, 5 bases. CDR1 is KGHSY, CDR2 FQNENV, per germline. Trimming pared 0 bases from V and 3 bases from J, leaving 6 bases between. This CDR3 has 14 residues. In DNA form, the CDR3 reads TGTGCCAGCAGCCAATCTAGCGTCTACAATGAGCAGTTCTTC. It translates to CASSQSSVYNEQFF.

The chain links TRBV18 to TRBJ2-7; TRBD2 agrees at 7 bases. CDR1 is KGHSH, CDR2 LQKENI, per germline. The CDR3 has 14 residues. J was trimmed by 3 bases and V by 6 bases; bases with no gene match: 8. For the CDR3, the DNA is TGTGCCAGCTCCCCCCAGCGGGATAGCTACGAGCAGTACTTC. It yields the protein CASSPQRDSYEQYF. The full variable domain, its missing parts supplied by reference TRBV18 and TRBJ2-7, is NAGVMQNPRHLVRRRGQEARLRCSPMKGHSHVYWYRQLPEEGLKFMVYLQKENIIDESGMPKERFSAEFPKEGPSILRIQQVVRGDSAAYFCASSPQRDSYEQYFGPGTRLTVT.

The rearrangement uses TRBV28 and TRBJ2-5; 7 bases are a match to TRBD1. The germline V gene has CDR1 MDHEN and CDR2 SYDVKM. The CDR3 extends over 15 amino acids. Trimming removed 3 bases from V and 1 base from J; junction bases left unmatched: 5. The CDR3 bases are TGTGCCAGCAGTTTCCAACGACAGGGCCAAGAGACCCAGTACTTC. Protein product: CASSFQRQGQETQYF.

This clone was found once. This chain joins TRBV7-2 and TRBJ2-7, with TRBD2 identical over 14 bases. CDR3 length: 15 amino acids. Germline assignment: CDR1 SGHTA and CDR2 FQGNSA. V shed 6 bases, J shed 3 bases, and the junction held 4 bases outside the gene matches. The CDR3 bases are TGTGCCAGCAGACCTGGACTAGCGGGGGGCTACGAGCAGTACTTC. Encoded protein: CASRPGLAGGYEQYF.

The rearrangement links TRBV18 to TRBJ1-2; no reliable D call. In germline, CDR1 is KGHSH, CDR2 LQKENI. V was shortened by 2 bases and J by 8 bases, with 24 bases between the two germline ends. The CDR3 runs to 17 residues. As DNA, the CDR3 is TGTGCCAGCTCACCAACACCGCTCGCTATTAGAGGCGACGGCTACACCTTC. This gives the protein CASSPTPLAIRGDGYTF.

The genes are TRBV7-9 and TRBJ2-4, with TRBD1 identical over 8 bases. With V trimmed by 5 bases and J by 8 bases, 8 bases remained unmatched. The CDR3 is 14 amino acids. Looked up from germline, CDR1 is SEHNR and CDR2 is FQNEAQ (reference sequence). The CDR3 nucleotides read TGTGCCAGCAGCCCTAGGACAGGGAGCGACATTCAGTACTTC. Translation: CASSPRTGSDIQYF.

This sequence joins TRBV5-4 and TRBJ1-1; D is undetermined. The length of the CDR3 is 15 residues. Germline V gene data show CDR1 as SGHNT and CDR2 as YYREEE (reference sequence). V dropped 1 base and J dropped 6 bases, with 16 bases sitting between them. The CDR3 loop is CASSLTTVAIAEAFF. CDR3 nucleotides: TGTGCCAGCAGCTTGACGACGGTCGCAATCGCTGAAGCTTTCTTT. Variable domain in full (rest from reference TRBV5-4 and TRBJ1-1): ETGVTQSPTHLIKTRGQQVTLRCSSQSGHNTVSWYQQALGQGPQFIFQYYREEENGRGNFPPRFSGLQFPNYSSELNVNALELDDSALYLCASSLTTVAIAEAFFGQGTRLTVV.

The V and J genes are TRBV19 and TRBJ1-2; TRBD1 aligns across 7 bases. CDR1 is LNHDA and CDR2 is SQIVND in the germline V gene (reference sequence). V was pared by 6 bases and J by 0 bases, with 4 bases of the junction left unmatched. The CDR3 extends over 14 amino acids. The CDR3 DNA reads as TGTGCCAGTAGCCCCGGGACAGCTAACTATGGCTACACCTTC. It is translated as CASSPGTANYGYTF.

The chain combines TRBV19 with TRBJ1-5; TRBD1 is a possible D gene (5 bases). The germline gives CDR1 LNHDA, CDR2 SQIVND (reference sequence). V dropped 9 bases and J dropped 3 bases, with 12 bases sitting between them. The CDR3 sequence is 13 residues long. The CDR3 loop reads CASNGQVNQPQHF. CDR3 in DNA: TGTGCCAGCAACGGACAAGTCAATCAGCCCCAGCATTTT.

CDR3 loop: CASSQTTGGTYNEQFF. DNA of the CDR3: TGTGCCAGCAGCCAAACAACAGGGGGAACCTACAATGAGCAGTTCTTC. J is TRBJ2-1 and V is TRBV11-1, with 8 bases identical to TRBD1. Germline V gene lookup returns CDR1 SGHAT and CDR2 FQDESV (reference sequence). Unmatched junction bases numbered 8, after V lost 5 bases and J lost 2 bases. The length of the CDR3 is 16 residues.

J is TRBJ1-4 and V is TRBV28, with 8 bases that match TRBD1. Trimming took 6 bases from V and 7 from J; bases not matched to a gene: 10. Germline values: CDR1 MDHEN, CDR2 SYDVKM. CDR3 length: 15 residues. This CDR3 is CASSRPDRVGEKLFF. The CDR3 DNA follows: TGTGCCAGCAGCCGGCCGGACAGGGTCGGTGAAAAACTGTTTTTT.